Listed below are T cell receptor beta chains from one sample, sequenced in a study of cytomegalovirus exposure and HLA in healthy donors. The repertoire was sequenced with immunoSEQ multiplex PCR; TCRdb's copy has only in-frame clones and lacks some. The data contain roughly 240,000 clones, more than 70% of them seen just once; the ten biggest clones take up more than 0.45%. Sequences were obtained from PBMCs. The receptors come from a boy between 5 and 17 years old in good health and CMV-seronegative. CDR3s include the opening cysteine and the closing phenylalanine or tryptophan.

TRBV4-1	TRBJ2-4	CATKSLGTSKNIQYF
TRBV11-2	TRBJ1-2	CASSLGTDSLGYTF
TRBV5-1	TRBJ1-2	CASSPTGSGYTF
TRBV13	TRBJ2-3	CASSSVAGGAVDTQYF
TRBV30	TRBJ1-2	CAWSLTVGYGYTF
TRBV18	TRBJ1-1	CASSPGAGRGAFF
TRBV7-9	TRBJ1-1	CASSLTGNTEAFF
TRBV7-2	TRBJ2-7	CASSSNSYEQYF
TRBV19	TRBJ2-2	CASSGTVTGELFF
TRBV5-1	TRBJ1-5	CASSLAGGDQPQHF
TRBV4-2	TRBJ2-1	CASSQETIGLAGAYNEQFF
TRBV10-2	TRBJ2-6	CASGREALGANVLTF
TRBV5-1	TRBJ1-6	CASRTRDSGNSPLHF
TRBV19	TRBJ2-3	CASSRVKSRLTDTQYF
TRBV11-3	TRBJ1-2	CATSSRNYGYTF
TRBV5-1	TRBJ2-7	CASSLAGQEQYF
TRBV29-1	TRBJ1-1	CSVGQRGAFF
TRBV7-6	TRBJ2-7	CASSPRQGLSYEQYF
TRBV5-1	TRBJ2-1	CASSLGTGLSNEQFF
TRBV30	TRBJ1-6	CAWVTAGGSPLHF
TRBV4-1	TRBJ2-2	CASSHFGTGELFF
TRBV10-3	TRBJ2-7	CAISESLGQGDYEQYF
TRBV7-7	TRBJ2-5	CASSAESSETQYF
TRBV7-9	TRBJ2-1	CASSPKGQVSYNEQFF
TRBV9	TRBJ2-3	CASTVAGVNTDTQYF
TRBV6-1	TRBJ2-1	CASSEGAGSYNEQFF
TRBV13	TRBJ2-7	CASSSFGLGQGAYEQYF
TRBV10-2	TRBJ1-1	CASSAARQLVEAFF
TRBV7-9	TRBJ2-7	CASSLASNEQYF
TRBV5-1	TRBJ2-5	CASSLGLAGVQETQYF
TRBV5-8	TRBJ1-5	CASSMRQVRQPQHF
TRBV7-9	TRBJ2-1	CASRRLVGEQFF
TRBV5-1	TRBJ2-7	CASSLYGNSGYEQYF
TRBV5-4	TRBJ1-2	CASSFGTGGSGYTF
TRBV27	TRBJ2-1	CASTRGAGTPSFF
TRBV30	TRBJ2-1	CAWKVGASINEQFF
TRBV11-3	TRBJ2-1	CASSAAGTSSNEQFF
TRBV6-1	TRBJ1-2	CASSELRGPAYGYTF
TRBV19	TRBJ1-2	CASSISGANYGYTF
TRBV30	.	CAWSNRQGAYEQYF
TRBV4-2	TRBJ2-3	CASHLHASSNGRAGDTQYF
TRBV5-4	TRBJ1-6	CASSPDRSSPLHF
TRBV9	TRBJ1-2	CASSVALGVYGYTF
TRBV28	TRBJ1-5	CASSSHTQTDQPQHF
TRBV5-6	.	CASSLLDREAYEQYF
TRBV30	TRBJ1-5	CAWSVGRGNQPQHF
TRBV5-1	TRBJ1-1	CASSSRGYHTEAFF